This T cell receptor (beta chain) was obtained from a study of cytomegalovirus exposure and HLA in healthy donors. Findings and limits, study-wide: Specific recognition of CMV antigens was confirmed in vitro for a few chains (all CMV-associated). Researchers reportedly found TCR beta sequences accurately predicted most subjects' HLA-A and HLA-B alleles.

V dropped 5 bases and J dropped 5; count of bases not matched to a gene: 1. The germline CDR1 and CDR2 sequences are SGHRS and YFSETQ. CDR3 size: 12 residues. The PCR had 60 Vbeta and 13 Jbeta primers. Data came from immunoSEQ multiplex PCR; TCRdb stores just in-frame clones and leaves some out. Here the sample spans about 130,000 clones, roughly a tenth being singletons. In the case of this clone: The antigen remains undetermined.

Though nominally healthy at sampling, donors likely had unrecorded immune exposures. The chain employs TRBV5-1 and TRBJ2-3; the match to TRBD2 covers 8 bases. The sequencing sample was made of PBMCs. This clonotype was obtained from a woman under 30 in good health and CMV-seropositive. DNA of the CDR3: TGCGCCAGCAGGCTAGCGGGAGATACGCAGTATTTT. This sequence encodes CASRLAGDTQYF. Combining the CDR3 with reference TRBV5-1 and TRBJ2-3 gives the whole variable domain KAGVTQTPRYLIKTRGQQVTLSCSPISGHRSVSWYQQTPGQGLQFLFEYFSETQRNKGNFPGRFSGRQFSNSRSEMNVSTLELGDSALYLCASRLAGDTQYFGPGTRLTVL.